This T cell receptor (beta chain) stems from a study of T cell repertoires in cytomegalovirus infection. Study details: HLA-B-restricted CMV epitopes that are well studied, plus recently identified HLA-C-restricted ones, were used by the study. Carrying CMV and the relevant HLA type showed in public TCR beta signatures.

The germline V gene encodes CDR1 SEHNR and CDR2 FQNEAQ (reference sequence). V lost 5 bases, J lost 7 bases, and 20 bases lay in between. The CDR3 runs 15 residues. As for this clonotype: Its matching antigen is unknown.

TCRdb re-analysed the reads in MiXCR, keeping a single row per CDR3 protein. This repertoire shows around 750,000 distinct CDR3 sequences, approximately 29% found once; its top ten account for around 11%. Regarding the study as a whole: Cumulative public TCR beta family frequency identified CMV carriers with the relevant HLA. Ex vivo responses were dominated by HLA-C-restricted CMV-specific TCR beta clonotypes.

The rearrangement links TRBV7-9 to TRBJ1-2; TRBD1 might be the D (5 bases). This specimen was cultured CD8+ T cells from PBMCs, taken from culture after CMV antigen stimulation. This clonotype was sampled from a human donor in good health (CMV status not recorded). Some clones in this sample may be carry-over from other donors' samples. The CDR3 loop reads CASSPPGRGVTGYTF. The CDR3 DNA sequence: TGTGCCAGCAGCCCCCCGGGACGGGGGGTAACTGGCTACACCTTC.